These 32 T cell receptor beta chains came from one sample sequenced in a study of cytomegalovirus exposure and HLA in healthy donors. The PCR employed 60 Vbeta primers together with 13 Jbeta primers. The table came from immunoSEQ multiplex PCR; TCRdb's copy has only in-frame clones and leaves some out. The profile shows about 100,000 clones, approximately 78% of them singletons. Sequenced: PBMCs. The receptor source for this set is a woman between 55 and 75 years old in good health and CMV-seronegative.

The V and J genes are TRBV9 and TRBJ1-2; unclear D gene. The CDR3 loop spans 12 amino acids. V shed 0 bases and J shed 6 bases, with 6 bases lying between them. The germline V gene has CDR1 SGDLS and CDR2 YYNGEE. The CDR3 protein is CASSVGVNGYTF. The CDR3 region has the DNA TGTGCCAGCAGCGTAGGAGTGAATGGCTACACCTTC.

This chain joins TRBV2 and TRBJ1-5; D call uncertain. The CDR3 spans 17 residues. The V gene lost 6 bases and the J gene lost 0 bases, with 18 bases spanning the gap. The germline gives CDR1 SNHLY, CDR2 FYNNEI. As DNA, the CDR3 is TGTGCCAGCAGCGAATCTACCTACTCCCTTAGCAATCAGCCCCAGCATTTT. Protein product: CASSESTYSLSNQPQHF.

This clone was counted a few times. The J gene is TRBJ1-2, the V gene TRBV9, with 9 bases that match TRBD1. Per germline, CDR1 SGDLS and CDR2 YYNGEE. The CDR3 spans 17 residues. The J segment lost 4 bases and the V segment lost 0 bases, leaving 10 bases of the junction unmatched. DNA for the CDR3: TGTGCCAGCAGCGTAGGAAGGACGGGGACAGGGCCCTATGGCTACACCTTC. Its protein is CASSVGRTGTGPYGYTF.

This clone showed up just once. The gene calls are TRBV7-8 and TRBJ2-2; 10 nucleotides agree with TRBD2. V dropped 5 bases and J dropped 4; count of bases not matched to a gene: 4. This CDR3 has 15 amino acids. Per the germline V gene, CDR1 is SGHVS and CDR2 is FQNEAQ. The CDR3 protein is CASSQGTSVTGELFF. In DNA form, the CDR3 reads TGTGCCAGCAGCCAAGGGACTAGCGTCACCGGGGAGCTGTTTTTT.

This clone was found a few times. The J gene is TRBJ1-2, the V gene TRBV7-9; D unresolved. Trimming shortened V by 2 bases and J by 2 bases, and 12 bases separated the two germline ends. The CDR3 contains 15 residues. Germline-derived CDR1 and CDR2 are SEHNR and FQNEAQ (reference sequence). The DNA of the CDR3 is TGTGCCAGCAGCTTAACCCGGACTGGGAACTATGGCTACACCTTC. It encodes CASSLTRTGNYGYTF.

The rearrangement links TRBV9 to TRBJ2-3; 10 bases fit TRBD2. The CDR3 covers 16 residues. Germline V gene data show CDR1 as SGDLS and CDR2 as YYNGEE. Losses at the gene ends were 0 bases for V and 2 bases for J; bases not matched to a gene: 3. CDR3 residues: CASSVGGLANTDTQYF. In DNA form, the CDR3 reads TGTGCCAGCAGCGTAGGGGGACTAGCGAACACAGATACGCAGTATTTT. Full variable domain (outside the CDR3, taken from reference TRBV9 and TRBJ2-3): DSGVTQTPKHLITATGQRVTLRCSPRSGDLSVYWYQQSLDQGLQFLIQYYNGEERAKGNILERFSAQQFPDLHSELNLSSLELGDSALYFCASSVGGLANTDTQYFGPGTRLTVL.

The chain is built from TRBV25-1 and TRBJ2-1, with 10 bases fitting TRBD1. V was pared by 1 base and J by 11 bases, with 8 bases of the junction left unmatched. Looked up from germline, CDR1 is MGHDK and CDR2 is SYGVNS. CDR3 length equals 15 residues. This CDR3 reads CASSEFGTGVDKQFF. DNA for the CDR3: TGTGCCAGCAGTGAATTTGGGACAGGGGTGGATAAGCAGTTCTTC.

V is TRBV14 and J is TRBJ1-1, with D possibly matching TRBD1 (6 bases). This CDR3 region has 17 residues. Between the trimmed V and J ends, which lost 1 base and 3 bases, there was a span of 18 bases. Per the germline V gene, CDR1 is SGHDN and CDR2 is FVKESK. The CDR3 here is CASSQGQAVRAHTEAFF. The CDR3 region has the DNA TGTGCCAGCAGCCAAGGACAGGCAGTTCGGGCCCACACTGAAGCTTTCTTT.

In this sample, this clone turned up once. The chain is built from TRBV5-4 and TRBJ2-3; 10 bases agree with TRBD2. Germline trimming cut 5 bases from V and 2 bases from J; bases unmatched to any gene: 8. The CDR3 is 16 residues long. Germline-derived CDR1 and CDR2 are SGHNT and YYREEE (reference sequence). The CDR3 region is CASSFWTSGTTDTQYF. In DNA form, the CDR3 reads TGTGCCAGCAGTTTTTGGACTAGCGGAACCACAGATACGCAGTATTTT.

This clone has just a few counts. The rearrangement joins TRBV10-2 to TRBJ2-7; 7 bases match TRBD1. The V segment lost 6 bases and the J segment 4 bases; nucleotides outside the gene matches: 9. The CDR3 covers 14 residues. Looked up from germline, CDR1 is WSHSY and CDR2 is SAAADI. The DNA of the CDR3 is TGCGCCAGCAGCCCCTCCCTGACAGGGTACGAGCAGTACTTC. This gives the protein CASSPSLTGYEQYF.

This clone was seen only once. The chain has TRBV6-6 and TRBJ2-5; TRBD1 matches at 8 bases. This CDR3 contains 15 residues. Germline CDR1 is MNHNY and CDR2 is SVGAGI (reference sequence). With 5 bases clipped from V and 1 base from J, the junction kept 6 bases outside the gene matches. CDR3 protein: CASSLGQGPQETQYF. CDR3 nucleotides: TGTGCCAGCAGTCTCGGACAGGGACCCCAAGAGACCCAGTACTTC.

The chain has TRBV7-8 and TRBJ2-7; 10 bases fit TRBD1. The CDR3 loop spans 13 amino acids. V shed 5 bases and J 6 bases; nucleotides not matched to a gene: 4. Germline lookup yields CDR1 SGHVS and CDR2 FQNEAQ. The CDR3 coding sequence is TGTGCCAGCAGCCCCGGGACAGGGGTCGAGCAGTACTTC. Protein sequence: CASSPGTGVEQYF.

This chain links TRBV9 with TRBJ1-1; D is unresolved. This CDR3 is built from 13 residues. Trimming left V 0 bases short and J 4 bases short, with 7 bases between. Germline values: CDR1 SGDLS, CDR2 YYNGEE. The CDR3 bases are TGTGCCAGCAGCGTAGCCAGTGGCACTGAAGCTTTCTTT. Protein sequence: CASSVASGTEAFF.

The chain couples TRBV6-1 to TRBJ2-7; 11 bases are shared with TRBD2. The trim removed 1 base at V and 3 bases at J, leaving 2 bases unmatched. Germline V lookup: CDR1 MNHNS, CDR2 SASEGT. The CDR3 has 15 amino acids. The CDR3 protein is CASSEGLAGNYEQYF. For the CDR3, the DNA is TGTGCCAGCAGTGAAGGACTAGCGGGAAACTACGAGCAGTACTTC.

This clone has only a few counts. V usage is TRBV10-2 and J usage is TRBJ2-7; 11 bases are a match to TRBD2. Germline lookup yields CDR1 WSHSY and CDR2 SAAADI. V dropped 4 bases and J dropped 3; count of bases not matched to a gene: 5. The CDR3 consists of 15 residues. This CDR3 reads CASSARTSGYYEQYF. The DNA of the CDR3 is TGCGCCAGCAGTGCCAGGACTAGCGGGTACTACGAGCAGTACTTC.

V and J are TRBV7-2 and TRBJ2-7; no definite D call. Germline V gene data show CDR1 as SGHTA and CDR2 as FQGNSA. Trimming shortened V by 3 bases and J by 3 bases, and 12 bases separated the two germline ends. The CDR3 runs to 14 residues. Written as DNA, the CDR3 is TGTGCCAGCAGCTTCGTTGGGCAGTTCTACGAGCAGTACTTC. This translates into CASSFVGQFYEQYF.

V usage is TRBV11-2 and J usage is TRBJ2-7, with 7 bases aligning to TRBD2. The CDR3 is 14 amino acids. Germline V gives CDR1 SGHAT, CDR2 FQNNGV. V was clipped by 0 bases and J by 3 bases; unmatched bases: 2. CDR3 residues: CASSLERGGYEQYF. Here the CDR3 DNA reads TGTGCCAGCAGCTTAGAGCGCGGGGGCTACGAGCAGTACTTC.

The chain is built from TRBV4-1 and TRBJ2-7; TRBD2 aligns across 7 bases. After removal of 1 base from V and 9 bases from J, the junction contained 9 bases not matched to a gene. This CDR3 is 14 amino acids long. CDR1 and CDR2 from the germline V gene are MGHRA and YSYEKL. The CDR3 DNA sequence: TGCGCCAGCAGCCAAGGGGGAGGGGCCCAAGTGCAGTACTTC. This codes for CASSQGGGAQVQYF.

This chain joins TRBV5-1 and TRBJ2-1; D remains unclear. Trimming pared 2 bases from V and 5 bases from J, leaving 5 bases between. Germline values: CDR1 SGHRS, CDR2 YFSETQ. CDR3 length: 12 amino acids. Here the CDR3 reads CASSFVDNEQFF. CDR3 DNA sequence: TGCGCCAGCAGCTTCGTCGACAATGAGCAGTTCTTC.

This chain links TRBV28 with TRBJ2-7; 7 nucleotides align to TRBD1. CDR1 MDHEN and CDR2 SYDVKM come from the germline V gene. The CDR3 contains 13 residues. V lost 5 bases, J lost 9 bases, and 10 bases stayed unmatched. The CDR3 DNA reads TGTGCCAGCAGTCCTCGGGACAGAAATATGCAGTACTTC. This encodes CASSPRDRNMQYF. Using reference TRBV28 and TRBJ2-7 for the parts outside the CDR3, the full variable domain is DVKVTQSSRYLVKRTGEKVFLECVQDMDHENMFWYRQDPGLGLRLIYFSYDVKMKEKGDIPEGYSVSREKKERFSLILESASTNQTSMYLCASSPRDRNMQYFGPGTRLTVT.

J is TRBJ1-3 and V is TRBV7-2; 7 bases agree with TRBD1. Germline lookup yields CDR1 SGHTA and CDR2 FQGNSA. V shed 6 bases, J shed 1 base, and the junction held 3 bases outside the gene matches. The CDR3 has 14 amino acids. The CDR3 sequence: CASRRTGSGNTIYF. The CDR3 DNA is TGTGCCAGCAGGCGGACAGGTTCTGGAAACACCATATATTTT.

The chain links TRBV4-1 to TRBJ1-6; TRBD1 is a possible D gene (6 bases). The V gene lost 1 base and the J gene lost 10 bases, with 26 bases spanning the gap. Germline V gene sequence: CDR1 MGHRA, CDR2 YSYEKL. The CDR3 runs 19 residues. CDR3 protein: CASSQATFRTQGIGSPLHF. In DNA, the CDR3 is TGCGCCAGCAGCCAAGCTACCTTTAGAACACAGGGAATTGGGTCACCCCTCCACTTT.

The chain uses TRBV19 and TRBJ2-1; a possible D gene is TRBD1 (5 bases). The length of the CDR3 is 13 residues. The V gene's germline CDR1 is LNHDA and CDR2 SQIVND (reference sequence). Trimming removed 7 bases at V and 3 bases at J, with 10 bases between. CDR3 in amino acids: CASIGADYNEQFF. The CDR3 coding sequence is TGTGCCAGTATAGGGGCGGACTACAATGAGCAGTTCTTC.

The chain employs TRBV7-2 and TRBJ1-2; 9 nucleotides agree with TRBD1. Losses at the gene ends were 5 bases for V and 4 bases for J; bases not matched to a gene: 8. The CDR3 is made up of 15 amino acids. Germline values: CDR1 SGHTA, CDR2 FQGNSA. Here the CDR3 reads CASSPGTGRGYGYTF. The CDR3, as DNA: TGTGCCAGCAGCCCGGGGACAGGGAGAGGCTATGGCTACACCTTC.

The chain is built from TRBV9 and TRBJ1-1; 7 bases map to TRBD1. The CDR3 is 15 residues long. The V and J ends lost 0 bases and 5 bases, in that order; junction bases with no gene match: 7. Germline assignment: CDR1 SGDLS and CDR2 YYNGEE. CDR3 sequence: CASSVGRTGGTEAFF. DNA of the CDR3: TGTGCCAGCAGCGTAGGTCGGACAGGTGGGACTGAAGCTTTCTTT.

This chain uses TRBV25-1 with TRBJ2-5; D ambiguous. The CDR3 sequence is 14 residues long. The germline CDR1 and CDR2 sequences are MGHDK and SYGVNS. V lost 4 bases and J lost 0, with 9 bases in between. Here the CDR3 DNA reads TGTGCCAGCAGTGCCCACAGCCACCAAGAGACCCAGTACTTC. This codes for CASSAHSHQETQYF.

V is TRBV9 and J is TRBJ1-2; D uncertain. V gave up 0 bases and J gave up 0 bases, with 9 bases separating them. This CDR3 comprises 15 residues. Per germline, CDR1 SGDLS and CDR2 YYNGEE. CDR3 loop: CASSVDQTANYGYTF. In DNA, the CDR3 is TGTGCCAGCAGCGTAGACCAAACGGCTAACTATGGCTACACCTTC.

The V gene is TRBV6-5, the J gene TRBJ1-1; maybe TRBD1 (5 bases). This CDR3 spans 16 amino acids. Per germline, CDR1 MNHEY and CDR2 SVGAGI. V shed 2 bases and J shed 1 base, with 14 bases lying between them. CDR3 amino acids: CASSYNGGKGNTEAFF. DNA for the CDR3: TGTGCCAGCAGTTACAACGGGGGTAAAGGGAACACTGAAGCTTTCTTT.

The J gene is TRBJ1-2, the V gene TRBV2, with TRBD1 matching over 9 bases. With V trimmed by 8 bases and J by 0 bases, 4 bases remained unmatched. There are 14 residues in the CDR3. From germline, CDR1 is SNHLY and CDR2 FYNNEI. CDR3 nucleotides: TGTGCCAGCTCAGGACAGGGGCCTAACTATGGCTACACCTTC. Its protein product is CASSGQGPNYGYTF.

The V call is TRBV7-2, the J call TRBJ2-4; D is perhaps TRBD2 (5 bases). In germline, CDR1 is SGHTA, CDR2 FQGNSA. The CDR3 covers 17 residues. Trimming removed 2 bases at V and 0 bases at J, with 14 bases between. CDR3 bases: TGTGCCAGCAGCTTACAGAGGGATAGCATAGCCAAAAACATTCAGTACTTC. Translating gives CASSLQRDSIAKNIQYF.

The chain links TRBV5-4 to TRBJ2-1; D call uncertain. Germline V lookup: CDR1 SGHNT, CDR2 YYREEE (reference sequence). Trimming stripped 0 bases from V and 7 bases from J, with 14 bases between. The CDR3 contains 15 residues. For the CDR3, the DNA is TGTGCCAGCAGCTTGGATTTCCAGGTAGATAATGAGCAGTTCTTC. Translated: CASSLDFQVDNEQFF.

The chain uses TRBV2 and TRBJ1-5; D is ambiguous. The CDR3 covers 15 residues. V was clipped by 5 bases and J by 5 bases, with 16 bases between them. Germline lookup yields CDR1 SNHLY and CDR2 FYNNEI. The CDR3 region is CASSMAGEVDQPQHF. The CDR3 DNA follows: TGTGCCAGCAGTATGGCGGGTGAGGTTGATCAGCCCCAGCATTTT.